These T cell receptor beta chains were read from a single sample in a study of T cell clonotyping in hematopoietic cell transplantation. Clones were read by immunoSEQ multiplex PCR, and TCRdb kept only the in-frame ones, dropping some. This sample has some 6,300 clones, with 70% to 90% found just once. The sequencing here drew on peripheral blood mononuclear cells, taken 180 days after allogeneic stem cell transplant. The receptors here all came from a female patient aged 50-60 years who had an allogeneic stem cell transplant from an unrelated donor, so the T cells may come from the graft donor. Some clones in this sample may be carry-over from other donors' samples. Each CDR3 is given with its conserved first and last residue. Fields, in order: V gene, CDR3 protein.

TRBV5-1	CASSSRQSTDTQYF
TRBV14	CASSAGTASTDTQYF
TRBV2	CASSGQAPSTF
TRBV4-1	CASSLSWGAQYF
TRBV6-5	CASSATSGWLYEQYF
TRBV6-1	CASNRGREGIEKLFF
TRBV19	CASSIGGNNEQFF
TRBV6-5	CASRPSTRRNGYTF
TRBV5-4	CASSLVGNSYEQYF
TRBV28	CASSLVERVGSYNEQFF
TRBV11-2	CASSLDQAVQETQYF
TRBV19	CASKGGQGVTYEQYF
TRBV5-1	CASREVNYGYTF
TRBV5-4	CASSPAARGGTRSDEQFF
TRBV7-9	CASSLVWVEVTQYF
TRBV10-2	CASSLDRKPLHF
TRBV10-3	CAISRTGTESNYGYTF
TRBV6-5	CASSYFSGTVSYEQYF
TRBV28	CASSLGYNEQFF
TRBV7-2	CASSFTYEQYF
TRBV4-2	CASSQSTGGGYTF
TRBV4-2	CASSQDRARGGLGEQYF
TRBV7-9	CASGIIGLNYGYTF
TRBV9	CASSVDPRGSGYTF
TRBV18	CASSPPELTKQYF
TRBV7-2	CASKNRGGETDTQYF
TRBV6-5	CASSYSGTVGKDGYTF
TRBV7-9	CASSLGDRVGNSPLHF
TRBV10-2	CATLRTGTGNTEAFF
TRBV27	CASSIISGYNEQFF
TRBV4-2	CASSQLGEKLFF